Each of the 10 T cell receptor beta chains below was sequenced from the same sample in a study of blood T cell repertoires in COVID-19. This table comes from immunoSEQ multiplex PCR, and its TCRdb copy is limited to in-frame clones, with some not included. The profile shows 190,000 or so clones, about 90% of them singletons. Input material: PBMCs or T cells enriched from blood (not recorded which). These receptor sequences come from a young man who had recovered from COVID-19.

The chain links TRBV7-9 to TRBJ1-2; 9 positions agree with TRBD1. Germline values: CDR1 SEHNR, CDR2 FQNEAQ (reference sequence). The CDR3 sequence is 13 residues long. Losses at the gene ends were 11 bases for V and 7 bases for J; bases not matched to a gene: 11. CDR3 sequence reads: CAGTPGTGSGYTF. The CDR3 DNA is TGTGCCGGGACCCCAGGGACAGGGAGTGGCTACACCTTC.

This chain joins TRBV10-3 and TRBJ2-3, with 7 bases aligning to TRBD2. CDR3 length: 15 amino acids. Germline trimming cut 4 bases from V and 2 bases from J; bases unmatched to any gene: 6. CDR1 and CDR2 from the germline V gene are ENHRY and SYGVKD. For the CDR3, the DNA is TGTGCCATCAGTGGGGGGGACTACCTCACAGATACGCAGTATTTT. Its translation: CAISGGDYLTDTQYF.

This rearrangement joins TRBV6-5 to TRBJ2-7, with 7 bases lining up with TRBD2. This CDR3 has 16 amino acids. From germline, CDR1 is MNHEY and CDR2 SVGAGI. With 2 bases clipped from V and 4 bases from J, the junction kept 11 bases outside the gene matches. CDR3 residues: CASSYRGGAGGYEQYF. The CDR3, as DNA: TGTGCCAGCAGTTACCGGGGAGGGGCTGGGGGTTACGAGCAGTACTTC.

The chain couples TRBV7-9 to TRBJ1-4, with 8 nucleotides matching TRBD1. In germline, CDR1 is SEHNR, CDR2 FQNEAQ (reference sequence). V shed 5 bases, J shed 5 bases, and the junction held 7 bases outside the gene matches. The CDR3 spans 15 residues. The CDR3 nucleotides are TGTGCCAGCAGCACATTACAGGGGGGAAATGAAAAACTGTTTTTT. This codes for CASSTLQGGNEKLFF.

DNA of the CDR3: TGCGCCAGCAGCCAAGATTGGACCGGGACACCCGGGGGCTACACCTTC. This gives the protein CASSQDWTGTPGGYTF. This chain connects TRBV4-3 to TRBJ1-2; D is perhaps TRBD1 (6 bases). Germline CDR1 and CDR2: LGHNA and YSLEER. V was shortened by 0 bases and J by 8 bases, with 19 bases between the two germline ends. This CDR3 has 16 residues.

This chain links TRBV28 with TRBJ2-2, with TRBD2 identical over 7 bases. V trimming: 7 bases; J trimming: 2 bases; junction bases outside the gene matches: 10. This CDR3 comprises 16 residues. Germline V gene sequence: CDR1 MDHEN, CDR2 SYDVKM. This CDR3 reads CASTAPSGANTGELFF. The DNA for the CDR3 is TGTGCCAGCACTGCTCCTAGCGGAGCTAACACCGGGGAGCTGTTTTTT.

J is TRBJ1-2 and V is TRBV13; 7 nucleotides agree with TRBD1. Unmatched junction bases numbered 22, after V lost 5 bases and J lost 7 bases. This CDR3 has 18 residues. Germline assignment: CDR1 PRHDT and CDR2 FYEKMQ (reference sequence). CDR3 in DNA: TGTGCCAGCAGCGCTAGGAGGGTCGGGAGGGGGCACAGTCTTGGCTACACCTTC. It translates to CASSARRVGRGHSLGYTF.

This clone was seen a few times. The rearrangement joins TRBV28 to TRBJ2-3, with TRBD1 matching over 9 bases. Germline V lookup: CDR1 MDHEN, CDR2 SYDVKM. The CDR3 has 15 amino acids. V was clipped by 3 bases and J by 2 bases; unmatched bases: 3. CDR3 bases: TGTGCCAGCAGTTTGGGACAGGGAGACACAGATACGCAGTATTTT. Its translation: CASSLGQGDTDTQYF. The full variable domain, with the rest looked up from reference TRBV28 and TRBJ2-3, is DVKVTQSSRYLVKRTGEKVFLECVQDMDHENMFWYRQDPGLGLRLIYFSYDVKMKEKGDIPEGYSVSREKKERFSLILESASTNQTSMYLCASSLGQGDTDTQYFGPGTRLTVL.

The chain joins TRBV9 to TRBJ2-5, with D uncertain. V was shortened by 2 bases and J by 5 bases, with 13 bases between the two germline ends. Per the germline V gene, CDR1 is SGDLS and CDR2 is YYNGEE. This CDR3 comprises 14 residues. The DNA of the CDR3 is TGTGCCAGCAGCGTGGATTATACCAGGGAGACCCAGTACTTC. Encoded protein: CASSVDYTRETQYF.

This chain connects TRBV27 to TRBJ2-3, with D tentatively TRBD2 (5 bases). Deletions cut 7 bases from V and 0 bases from J, with 17 bases between. Germline V lookup: CDR1 MNHEY, CDR2 SMNVEV (reference sequence). There are 16 residues in the CDR3. CDR3: CASKALASLSTDTQYF. In nucleotides, the CDR3 is TGTGCCAGCAAAGCACTGGCTAGCCTTAGCACAGATACGCAGTATTTT.